This TCR beta chain is drawn from a study of blood T cell repertoires in COVID-19. Overall study context: The study drew acute and convalescent COVID-19 samples from the United States, Italy and Spain. PBMCs, B-cell-depleted T cells, or T cells were the source of the cDNA or gDNA that made up the material.

The CDR3 is made up of 18 amino acids. V lost 0 bases, J lost 0 bases, and 17 bases lay in between. Germline V gene data show CDR1 as LNHNV and CDR2 as YYDKDF (reference sequence). As processed by the authors: From reference gene primer amplification, estimates of nucleated cell counts were derived. This table comes from immunoSEQ multiplex PCR, and its TCRdb copy is limited to in-frame clones, with some not included. V and J calls and clone size are copied from that table; D and trimming were computed from the DNA. The top ten hold approximately 40% of the sample, which has approximately 150,000 clones, 75% to 90% seen once.

V is TRBV15 and J is TRBJ1-2; D is ambiguous. The sample taken for sequencing was peripheral blood. The receptor comes from a man aged 45-60 years who had recovered from COVID-19. CDR3 protein: CATSRDINVASANYGYTF. CDR3 in DNA: TGTGCCACCAGCAGAGATATTAACGTAGCCTCAGCTAACTATGGCTACACCTTC.